A single sample gave rise to the 13 T cell receptor beta chains below, sequenced in a study of CD8+ T cells in alopecia areata. RNA was extracted and reverse transcribed into cDNA as the sequencing template. The repertoire was sequenced with immunoSEQ multiplex PCR; TCRdb's copy has only in-frame clones and lacks some. The table has about 250,000 clones, over 45% seen once; the top ten hold 0.93%. Treatment in this sample: oral pan-JAK inhibitor, 5-10 mg twice daily. Sequenced material: CD4+ T cells sorted from blood, taken around week 54, from a patient treated with tofacitinib. The source of these receptors is a human donor with alopecia areata.

This clone has only one observation. CDR3 loop: CASSLLGGLNSPLHF. CDR3 sequence (DNA): TGTGCCAGCAGTTTATTGGGGGGTCTCAATTCACCCCTCCACTTT. J is TRBJ1-6 and V is TRBV27, with a possible D match to TRBD1 (5 bases). The ends were cut back, 1 base at V and 7 bases at J, with 11 bases in the middle. The germline V gene has CDR1 MNHEY and CDR2 SMNVEV (reference sequence). The CDR3 runs to 15 residues.

The chain has TRBV7-3 and TRBJ1-2; no reliable D call. The CDR3 runs 13 residues. The V end was cut by 5 bases, the J end by 4 bases, with 11 bases between. Germline CDR1 and CDR2: SGHTA and FQGTGA. As DNA, the CDR3 is TGTGCCAGCAGCCTAGGGATCGGCTATGGCTACACCTTC. Its translation is CASSLGIGYGYTF.

The gene calls are TRBV4-3 and TRBJ1-2; tentatively, D is TRBD1 (5 bases). The CDR3 runs 15 residues. Germline lookup yields CDR1 LGHNA and CDR2 YSLEER. With 2 bases removed from V and 6 bases from J, the gap between germline ends came to 16 bases. CDR3 DNA: TGCGCCAGCAGCCAATGGACATCTCTTAGAGATGGCTACACCTTC. Protein product: CASSQWTSLRDGYTF.

This clone was seen only a few times. The rearrangement links TRBV30 to TRBJ1-1, with no clear D. The CDR3 has 17 amino acids. Trimming left V 3 bases short and J 0 bases short, with 20 bases between. The germline V gene has CDR1 GTSNPN and CDR2 SVGIG (reference sequence). CDR3 nucleotide sequence: TGTGCCTGGAGGTCGATCGGAGCCTCAGTCATGAACACTGAAGCTTTCTTT. It codes for CAWRSIGASVMNTEAFF.

CDR3 DNA: TGCGCCAGCAGCTTGGACCTAGGACAGCAAGAGACCCAGTACTTC. This sequence encodes CASSLDLGQQETQYF. The rearrangement uses TRBV5-1 and TRBJ2-5; tentatively, D is TRBD1 (6 bases). Trimming stripped 0 bases from V and 2 bases from J, with 11 bases between. The germline V gene encodes CDR1 SGHRS and CDR2 YFSETQ. The CDR3 covers 15 residues.

This chain connects TRBV5-6 to TRBJ2-1, with D unresolved. V shed 2 bases and J shed 6 bases, with 9 bases lying between them. This CDR3 is 13 amino acids long. Germline loops: CDR1 SGHDT, CDR2 YYEEEE. CDR3 in DNA: TGTGCCAGCAGCTTTTTTGATAGCAATGAGCAGTTCTTC. Protein sequence: CASSFFDSNEQFF.

This clone was seen more than once but under ten times. The V gene is TRBV18, the J gene TRBJ2-4; D possibly corresponds to TRBD2 (6 bases). CDR3 size: 14 residues. Germline CDR1 and CDR2: KGHSH and LQKENI. The V and J ends lost 3 bases and 9 bases respectively, with 15 bases between them. The CDR3 region is CASSPASDPGIQYF. CDR3 in DNA: TGTGCCAGCTCACCGGCTAGCGACCCCGGCATTCAGTACTTC.

In its sample, this clone was seen a few times. The chain has TRBV2 and TRBJ2-7; 7 nucleotides agree with TRBD1. Germline CDR1 reads SNHLY; CDR2 reads FYNNEI. The V gene end was trimmed by 5 bases and the J gene end by 5 bases; junction bases not matched to a gene: 3. The length of the CDR3 is 12 residues. As DNA, the CDR3 is TGTGCCAGCAGTTACAGGGGCCACGAGCAGTACTTC. This gives the protein CASSYRGHEQYF.

This chain links TRBV30 with TRBJ1-4; no firm D call. Germline V gene sequence: CDR1 GTSNPN, CDR2 SVGIG (reference sequence). The CDR3 is 10 residues long. The V end lost 6 bases, the J end lost 8 bases, and 7 bases lay between the germline ends. CDR3 DNA: TGTGCCTGTTACATGGAAAAACTGTTTTTT. The encoded protein is CACYMEKLFF.

This clone was found a few times. The J gene is TRBJ2-5, the V gene TRBV29-1; D is unclear. The CDR3 runs 13 residues. Deletions cut 7 bases from V and 0 bases from J, with 12 bases between. CDR1 and CDR2 from the germline V gene are SQVTM and ANQGSEA. The CDR3: CSARMGYQETQYF. Here the CDR3 DNA reads TGCAGCGCGAGAATGGGGTACCAAGAGACCCAGTACTTC.

Only a few counts were recorded for this clone. The rearrangement joins TRBV4-2 to TRBJ2-3; 9 bases are shared with TRBD2. The germline CDR1 and CDR2 sequences are LGHNA and YNFKEQ. CDR3 length: 15 residues. Trimming took 4 bases from V and 4 from J; bases not matched to a gene: 6. Here the CDR3 reads CASSPSGGTADTQYF. For the CDR3, the DNA is TGTGCCAGCAGCCCCAGCGGGGGGACAGCAGATACGCAGTATTTT.

The V and J genes are TRBV7-9 and TRBJ2-1, with D unresolved. This CDR3 is built from 11 residues. Per the germline V gene, CDR1 is SEHNR and CDR2 is FQNEAQ (reference sequence). The V end lost 1 base, the J end lost 9 bases, and 4 bases lay between the germline ends. The CDR3 DNA reads as TGTGCCAGCAGCTTAGGTCGTGAGCAGTTCTTC. Translated, it gives CASSLGREQFF.

Turning to this clone: Other DNA sequences in this specimen translate into the identical CDR3. V gene TRBV15 combines with J gene TRBJ2-3; D ambiguous. Germline-derived CDR1 and CDR2 are LNHNV and YYDKDF (reference sequence). The CDR3 spans 13 residues. V dropped 0 bases and J dropped 4 bases, with 5 bases sitting between them. The CDR3 DNA follows: TGTGCCACCAGCAGAGATCCCGCAGATACGCAGTATTTT. Translated: CATSRDPADTQYF.